A selection of T cell receptor beta chains follows, all from one sample in a study of cytomegalovirus exposure and HLA in healthy donors. Using immunoSEQ multiplex PCR, the repertoire was profiled, and TCRdb retains in-frame clones only, with some absent. The sample contains 140,000 to 150,000 clones, roughly 90% of which appear only once. Sequenced material: PBMCs. The receptors shown here come from a young man in good health and CMV-seropositive. CDR3s include the opening cysteine and the closing phenylalanine or tryptophan. D genes are given only for firm matches. Clone size appears in some rows only: once, few, many, or a class for an expanded clone.

clone size: NA; D gene: NA; V gene: TRBV27; J gene: TRBJ2-2; CDR3 DNA: TGTGCCAGCAGTTTATTTGGCGGGAAGGACACCGGGGAGCTGTTTTTT; CDR3 protein: CASSLFGGKDTGELFF
clone size: NA; D gene: NA; V gene: TRBV5-4; J gene: TRBJ1-4; CDR3 DNA: TGTGCCAGCAGCCGGGACATGAATGAAAAACTGTTTTTT; CDR3 protein: CASSRDMNEKLFF
clone size: few; D gene: NA; V gene: TRBV19; J gene: TRBJ1-2; CDR3 DNA: TGTGCCAGTAGTATAGCATACGGGTTCGGTGTTTTGGATGGCTACACCTTC; CDR3 protein: CASSIAYGFGVLDGYTF
clone size: NA; D gene: NA; V gene: TRBV5-4; J gene: TRBJ2-7; CDR3 DNA: TGTGCCAGCAGCTTATACCAGGTCGAGCACGAGCAGTACTTC; CDR3 protein: CASSLYQVEHEQYF
clone size: NA; D gene: TRBD2; V gene: TRBV5-1; J gene: TRBJ2-3; CDR3 DNA: TGCGCCAGCAGCTCCCCTGTCGGGCGGGGGAACACAGATACGCAGTATTTT; CDR3 protein: CASSSPVGRGNTDTQYF
clone size: NA; D gene: NA; V gene: TRBV2; J gene: TRBJ1-5; CDR3 DNA: TGTGCCAGCAAGTCTACTGAGCATTTTGAGCCCCAGCATTTT; CDR3 protein: CASKSTEHFEPQHF
clone size: few; D gene: TRBD1; V gene: TRBV5-6; J gene: TRBJ1-5; CDR3 DNA: TGTGCCAGCAGCCGGGACAGGAATCAGCCCCAGCATTTT; CDR3 protein: CASSRDRNQPQHF
clone size: NA; D gene: NA; V gene: TRBV10-1; J gene: TRBJ2-7; CDR3 DNA: TGCGCCAGCAGAGACACAGGGTCGGGGGGAGAGCAGTACTTC; CDR3 protein: CASRDTGSGGEQYF
clone size: once; D gene: TRBD1; V gene: TRBV19; J gene: TRBJ2-7; CDR3 DNA: TGTGCCAGTAGTATAGTAACCGGGACAGACTACTACGAGCAGTACTTC; CDR3 protein: CASSIVTGTDYYEQYF
clone size: NA; D gene: NA; V gene: TRBV19; J gene: TRBJ2-2; CDR3 DNA: TGTGCCAGTAGTTTTAGTAACGCCGGGGAGCTGTTTTTT; CDR3 protein: CASSFSNAGELFF
clone size: NA; D gene: NA; V gene: TRBV18; J gene: TRBJ1-1; CDR3 DNA: TGTGCCAGCTCACCAATGACGGCCAGGGTAGGAACTGAAGCTTTCTTT; CDR3 protein: CASSPMTARVGTEAFF
clone size: NA; D gene: NA; V gene: TRBV6-1; J gene: TRBJ1-1; CDR3 DNA: TGTGCCATCTCCAGGATTGAAGCTTTCTTT; CDR3 protein: CAISRIEAFF
clone size: NA; D gene: NA; V gene: TRBV30; J gene: TRBJ2-1; CDR3 DNA: TGTGCCTGGAGTGTAGGCGGGTATGAGCAGTTCTTC; CDR3 protein: CAWSVGGYEQFF
clone size: NA; D gene: TRBD1; V gene: TRBV29-1; J gene: TRBJ1-2; CDR3 DNA: TGCAGCGTCGGACAGGCTAACTATGGCTACACCTTC; CDR3 protein: CSVGQANYGYTF
clone size: NA; D gene: TRBD2; V gene: TRBV2; J gene: TRBJ2-7; CDR3 DNA: TGTGCCAGCAGTGAATACGGGGGGGGAGTGGGTTACGAGCAGTACTTC; CDR3 protein: CASSEYGGGVGYEQYF
clone size: NA; D gene: NA; V gene: TRBV5-5; J gene: TRBJ2-6; CDR3 DNA: TGTGCCAGCAGCTTGGCAGGGACTGGGGCCAACGTCCTGACTTTC; CDR3 protein: CASSLAGTGANVLTF
clone size: NA; D gene: NA; V gene: TRBV5-1; J gene: TRBJ2-7; CDR3 DNA: TGCGCCAGCAGCTTGGAAGGAGGGAATTACGAGCAGTACTTC; CDR3 protein: CASSLEGGNYEQYF
clone size: few; D gene: NA; V gene: TRBV18; J gene: TRBJ1-6; CDR3 DNA: TGTGCCAGCTCACAGGGGAGGGAAGGCTCACCCCTCCACTTT; CDR3 protein: CASSQGREGSPLHF
clone size: NA; D gene: TRBD1; V gene: TRBV6-5; J gene: TRBJ1-5; CDR3 DNA: TGTGCCAGCAGTCGGACAGGGTACAATCAGCCCCAGCATTTT; CDR3 protein: CASSRTGYNQPQHF
clone size: NA; D gene: TRBD1; V gene: TRBV18; J gene: TRBJ1-5; CDR3 DNA: TGTGCCAGCGGGACAGAAAATCAGCCCCAGCATTTT; CDR3 protein: CASGTENQPQHF
clone size: NA; D gene: TRBD2; V gene: TRBV27; J gene: TRBJ2-1; CDR3 DNA: TGTGCCAGCAGTCCATCCCCGGCGGGGGGCTCCTACAATGAGCAGTTCTTC; CDR3 protein: CASSPSPAGGSYNEQFF
clone size: NA; D gene: TRBD1; V gene: TRBV5-5; J gene: TRBJ2-7; CDR3 DNA: TGTGCCAGCACCGGGACAGGCCTTTACGAGCAGTACTTC; CDR3 protein: CASTGTGLYEQYF
clone size: NA; D gene: TRBD1; V gene: TRBV12-5; J gene: TRBJ1-1; CDR3 DNA: TGTGCTAGTGGCCGGGACAGGGAAATTAGGGACACTGAAGCTTTCTTT; CDR3 protein: CASGRDREIRDTEAFF
clone size: NA; D gene: NA; V gene: TRBV28; J gene: TRBJ1-4; CDR3 DNA: TGTGCCAGCAGTTTACGGTTAGGCAGGGGCGATGAAAAACTGTTTTTT; CDR3 protein: CASSLRLGRGDEKLFF
clone size: few; D gene: NA; V gene: TRBV30; J gene: TRBJ2-1; CDR3 DNA: TGTGCCTGGAGTGACCAGGGAAATGAGCAGTTCTTC; CDR3 protein: CAWSDQGNEQFF
clone size: NA; D gene: NA; V gene: TRBV7-9; J gene: TRBJ1-2; CDR3 DNA: TGTGCCAGCAGCGCCCGAGGAAGCAACCCATATGGCTACACCTTC; CDR3 protein: CASSARGSNPYGYTF
clone size: NA; D gene: TRBD1; V gene: TRBV7-3; J gene: TRBJ1-1; CDR3 DNA: TGTGCCAGCAGAGAGGGGGCCCTGAACACTGAAGCTTTCTTT; CDR3 protein: CASREGALNTEAFF
clone size: once; D gene: TRBD1; V gene: TRBV5-1; J gene: TRBJ2-2; CDR3 DNA: TGCGCCAGCAGTTGGACAGGGAACACCGGGGAGCTGTTTTTT; CDR3 protein: CASSWTGNTGELFF
clone size: NA; D gene: TRBD1; V gene: TRBV4-2; J gene: TRBJ2-5; CDR3 DNA: TGTGCCAGTTGGGACAGGGGTCAGACCCAGTACTTC; CDR3 protein: CASWDRGQTQYF
clone size: NA; D gene: NA; V gene: TRBV6-5; J gene: TRBJ2-3; CDR3 DNA: TGTGCCAGCAGTTATCTGCGGGGAAACACAGATACGCAGTATTTT; CDR3 protein: CASSYLRGNTDTQYF
clone size: NA; D gene: TRBD1; V gene: TRBV28; J gene: TRBJ1-5; CDR3 DNA: TGTGCCAGCACCGACAGGGTTTATCAGCCCCAGCATTTT; CDR3 protein: CASTDRVYQPQHF
clone size: NA; D gene: TRBD2; V gene: TRBV25-1; J gene: TRBJ2-1; CDR3 DNA: TGTGCCAGCAGTCACCCCCCCCCTAGCGGGAGGCGTGATGAGCAGTTCTTC; CDR3 protein: CASSHPPPSGRRDEQFF
clone size: NA; D gene: NA; V gene: TRBV6-5; J gene: TRBJ1-3; CDR3 DNA: TGTGCCAGCAGTTCGGATGGAGGGTGGCCTGGAAACACCATATATTTT; CDR3 protein: CASSSDGGWPGNTIYF
clone size: NA; D gene: TRBD2; V gene: TRBV14; J gene: TRBJ2-1; CDR3 DNA: TGTGCCAGCAGCCAAACTAGCGGGAGGGCCGGTGAGCAGTTCTTC; CDR3 protein: CASSQTSGRAGEQFF
clone size: few; D gene: NA; V gene: TRBV27; J gene: TRBJ1-2; CDR3 DNA: TGTGCCAGCAGTTTATCCCCCGGCAGGGGCTACACCTTC; CDR3 protein: CASSLSPGRGYTF
clone size: NA; D gene: NA; V gene: TRBV5-1; J gene: TRBJ2-7; CDR3 DNA: TGCGCCAGCAGCTTGGATGCGGCAGCAAAATACGAGCAGTACTTC; CDR3 protein: CASSLDAAAKYEQYF
clone size: NA; D gene: NA; V gene: TRBV5-4; J gene: TRBJ2-7; CDR3 DNA: TGTGCCAGCAGCTTGGGGTTCGCGAACGAGCAGTACTTC; CDR3 protein: CASSLGFANEQYF
clone size: NA; D gene: NA; V gene: TRBV29-1; J gene: TRBJ2-3; CDR3 DNA: TGCAGCGTGCGGGACTCCAACACAGATACGCAGTATTTT; CDR3 protein: CSVRDSNTDTQYF